The 18 T cell receptor beta chains below all came from one sample that was sequenced in a study of response to subunit inactivated influenza vaccine. TCRdb itself ran the RT-PCR reads through MiXCR, one entry per CDR3 protein. The sample includes 590,000 or so distinct CDR3 sequences, 14% of them seen just once. The specimen was PBMCs from blood, collected 14 to 15 days before vaccination. These receptor sequences come from a man over 45 who received an inactivated influenza vaccine.

This clonotype has a handful of counts. This rearrangement joins TRBV6-1 to TRBJ2-3; D is unresolved. CDR1 is MNHNS, CDR2 SASEGT, per germline. This CDR3 is 15 amino acids long. Trimming stripped 2 bases from V and 1 base from J, with 10 bases between. CDR3 residues: CASSELGTRTDTQYF. Here the CDR3 DNA reads TGTGCCAGCAGTGAACTGGGTACCCGCACAGATACGCAGTATTTT.

The V and J genes are TRBV7-9 and TRBJ2-5; D may be TRBD1 (6 bases). There are 15 residues in the CDR3. CDR1 and CDR2 (germline): SEHNR, FQNEAQ (reference sequence). Trimming took 7 bases from V and 5 from J, leaving 20 bases between them. CDR3 sequence: CASTFMGRGGETQYF. CDR3 nucleotides: TGTGCCAGCACCTTCATGGGCAGGGGCGGGGAGACCCAGTACTTC.

The chain joins TRBV6-1 to TRBJ2-7, with 7 bases identical to TRBD1. Per germline, CDR1 MNHNS and CDR2 SASEGT. CDR3 size: 13 residues. The V segment lost 1 base and the J segment 6 bases; nucleotides outside the gene matches: 3. Here the CDR3 reads CASSEEGAGEQYF. Written as DNA, the CDR3 is TGTGCCAGCAGTGAAGAGGGGGCTGGCGAGCAGTACTTC.

Ten or more counts support this clonotype. The J gene is TRBJ2-2, the V gene TRBV5-1; possible D gene TRBD2, 6 bases. V was cut by 4 bases and J by 1 base, with 11 bases left in between. Germline assignment: CDR1 SGHRS and CDR2 YFSETQ. This CDR3 region has 15 residues. This CDR3 reads CASSPRGVNTGELFF. The CDR3, as DNA: TGCGCCAGCAGCCCTCGCGGGGTGAACACCGGGGAGCTGTTTTTT.

This clonotype was seen at least ten times. The chain carries TRBV5-1 and TRBJ2-5; TRBD1 matches at 8 bases. The ends lost 6 bases at V and 5 bases at J; junction bases unmatched: 12. Per the germline V gene, CDR1 is SGHRS and CDR2 is YFSETQ. The CDR3 covers 15 residues. The CDR3: CASTLRTGNIETQYF. CDR3 nucleotide sequence: TGCGCCAGCACCCTTCGGACAGGGAATATCGAGACCCAGTACTTC.

This clonotype was found once. The CDR3 DNA sequence: TGTGCCAGCAGCCTAACAGGGGGCAGAAACGAGCAGTACTTC. Protein: CASSLTGGRNEQYF. The chain couples TRBV2 to TRBJ2-7; 9 bases are shared with TRBD1. Trimming cost V 6 bases and J 5 bases; bases outside gene matches: 8. This CDR3 spans 14 amino acids. The germline V gene has CDR1 SNHLY and CDR2 FYNNEI.

This clonotype was seen only a few times. The chain joins TRBV7-9 to TRBJ2-4, with a tentative D call TRBD2 (5 bases). The CDR3 contains 12 residues. Trimming took off 4 bases at V and 11 bases at J, with 12 bases between the two ends. Per the germline V gene, CDR1 is SEHNR and CDR2 is FQNEAQ (reference sequence). The CDR3 bases are TGTGCCAGCAGCTCCGGGGTCCTTTTTCAGTACTTC. It codes for CASSSGVLFQYF.

There are a few counts of this clonotype. This sequence joins TRBV7-2 and TRBJ2-1, with 16 bases matching TRBD2. CDR3 length: 16 amino acids. Germline lookup yields CDR1 SGHTA and CDR2 FQGNSA. The J segment lost 9 bases and the V segment lost 3 bases, leaving 5 bases of the junction unmatched. CDR3 loop: CASSFTGLAGGSEQFF. Written as DNA, the CDR3 is TGTGCCAGCAGCTTTACGGGACTAGCGGGAGGGAGTGAGCAGTTCTTC.

This clonotype was seen a few times. This chain links TRBV6-5 with TRBJ1-2; no reliable D call. This CDR3 has 15 residues. Trimming shortened V by 0 bases and J by 0 bases, and 8 bases separated the two germline ends. CDR1 is MNHEY, CDR2 SVGAGI, per germline. CDR3 amino acids: CASSYSGYPNYGYTF. CDR3 nucleotides: TGTGCCAGCAGTTACTCGGGCTATCCTAACTATGGCTACACCTTC.

This clonotype was found many times. This chain connects TRBV28 to TRBJ2-7; 13 bases are shared with TRBD2. The length of the CDR3 is 15 residues. Germline values: CDR1 MDHEN, CDR2 SYDVKM. V shed 4 bases and J 4 bases; nucleotides not matched to a gene: 4. For the CDR3, the DNA is TGTGCCAGCAGTTGGGGACTAGCGGGGAAGTACGAGCAGTACTTC. It translates to CASSWGLAGKYEQYF. The full variable domain, completed using reference TRBV28 and TRBJ2-7, is DVKVTQSSRYLVKRTGEKVFLECVQDMDHENMFWYRQDPGLGLRLIYFSYDVKMKEKGDIPEGYSVSREKKERFSLILESASTNQTSMYLCASSWGLAGKYEQYFGPGTRLTVT.

The chain couples TRBV27 to TRBJ1-6; D is possibly TRBD1 (6 bases). Trimming pared 3 bases from V and 2 bases from J, leaving 14 bases between. The CDR3 spans 17 residues. Germline values: CDR1 MNHEY, CDR2 SMNVEV (reference sequence). The CDR3 is CASSFSGGSTYNSPLHF. CDR3 in DNA: TGTGCCAGCAGTTTCAGTGGGGGCTCAACCTATAATTCACCCCTCCACTTT.

The rearrangement links TRBV9 to TRBJ2-7; TRBD1 or TRBD2 may be the D gene (6 bases each). This CDR3 has 14 residues. Germline V gene data show CDR1 as SGDLS and CDR2 as YYNGEE. Trimming stripped 4 bases from V and 7 bases from J, with 18 bases between. This CDR3 is CASSPQGWAGEQYF. CDR3 sequence (DNA): TGTGCCAGCAGCCCCCAGGGGTGGGCGGGGGAGCAGTACTTC. Together with reference TRBV9 and TRBJ2-7, the CDR3 gives the full variable domain: DSGVTQTPKHLITATGQRVTLRCSPRSGDLSVYWYQQSLDQGLQFLIQYYNGEERAKGNILERFSAQQFPDLHSELNLSSLELGDSALYFCASSPQGWAGEQYFGPGTRLTVT.

The chain employs TRBV3-1 and TRBJ2-5; TRBD2 matches 8 bases. V dropped 3 bases and J dropped 2; count of bases not matched to a gene: 14. This CDR3 is 18 amino acids long. Germline lookup yields CDR1 LGHDT and CDR2 YNNKEL (reference sequence). DNA for the CDR3: TGTGCCAGCAGCCACCGAGCGGGAGAGCGTTACGAACAAGAGACCCAGTACTTC. This gives the protein CASSHRAGERYEQETQYF.

This clonotype was observed a few times. The chain joins TRBV11-2 to TRBJ2-2; 9 bases agree with TRBD1. The V gene end was trimmed by 7 bases and the J gene end by 2 bases; junction bases not matched to a gene: 17. The length of the CDR3 is 19 residues. Germline loops: CDR1 SGHAT, CDR2 FQNNGV. Here the CDR3 DNA reads TGTGCCAGCACACAGGGGGCGTACATCCGTACTCGTAACACCGGGGAGCTGTTTTTT. It codes for CASTQGAYIRTRNTGELFF. The entire variable domain, with the rest obtained from reference TRBV11-2 and TRBJ2-2, is as follows: EAGVAQSPRYKIIEKRQSVAFWCNPISGHATLYWYQQILGQGPKLLIQFQNNGVVDDSQLPKDRFSAERLKGVDSTLKIQPAKLEDSAVYLCASTQGAYIRTRNTGELFFGEGSRLTVL.

Ten or more counts support this clonotype. The rearrangement uses TRBV9 and TRBJ1-1; D not certain. The ends were cut back, 0 bases at V and 0 bases at J, with 3 bases in the middle. The CDR3 contains 13 residues. Germline CDR1 is SGDLS and CDR2 is YYNGEE. Here the CDR3 reads CASSVGMNTEAFF. CDR3 bases: TGTGCCAGCAGCGTAGGAATGAACACTGAAGCTTTCTTT. Drawing the rest from reference TRBV9 and TRBJ1-1, the complete variable domain is DSGVTQTPKHLITATGQRVTLRCSPRSGDLSVYWYQQSLDQGLQFLIQYYNGEERAKGNILERFSAQQFPDLHSELNLSSLELGDSALYFCASSVGMNTEAFFGQGTRLTVV.

This sequence joins TRBV9 and TRBJ2-2; no clear D. Germline V gene data show CDR1 as SGDLS and CDR2 as YYNGEE. The V and J ends lost 4 bases and 4 bases respectively, with 14 bases between them. The CDR3 has 15 residues. In DNA, the CDR3 is TGTGCCAGCAGCTCACCTCCTCCGGGCACCGGGGAGCTGTTTTTT. Translation gives CASSSPPPGTGELFF.

The J gene is TRBJ1-1, the V gene TRBV6-2 or TRBV6-3, with D tentatively TRBD1 (5 bases). The V gene lost 5 bases and the J gene lost 10 bases, with 11 bases spanning the gap. The CDR3 is 11 residues long. Germline V gives CDR1 MNHEY, CDR2 SVGEGT. The CDR3 sequence is CASSPPGRAFF. Here the CDR3 DNA reads TGTGCCAGCAGTCCTCCAGGGAGAGCTTTCTTT.

This rearrangement joins TRBV28 to TRBJ2-3; 10 nucleotides align to TRBD2. CDR3 size: 19 residues. V lost 6 bases, J lost 2 bases, and 17 bases stayed unmatched. Germline assignment: CDR1 MDHEN and CDR2 SYDVKM. CDR3 nucleotide sequence: TGTGCCAGCAGAAACGGAGGGTGGCTAGCGGGGGCCACCACAGATACGCAGTATTTT. This translates into CASRNGGWLAGATTDTQYF.